This TCR beta chain was sequenced for a study of response to subunit inactivated influenza vaccine. Whole-study results and caveats: Each seasonal influenza vaccination, the authors suggested, recruits few new T cells.

This clonotype has just a few counts. Its matching antigen is unknown. TCRdb reanalysed the RT-PCR reads using MiXCR and keeps one entry per CDR3 protein. The sample carries fewer than 800,000 distinct CDR3 sequences, roughly 14% recorded once. V was pared by 2 bases and J by 4 bases, with 15 bases between. In germline, CDR1 is LGHNA, CDR2 YSLEER. This CDR3 region has 16 residues. The chain is built from TRBV4-3 and TRBJ2-1; D tentatively reads TRBD1 or TRBD2 (5 bases each). This sample comprised PBMCs from blood, obtained 11 to 12 days after vaccination. This receptor was obtained from a man in his fifties who received an inactivated influenza vaccine. CDR3 nucleotides: TGCGCCAGCAGCCAAACGGGACCCAGCCCGTACAATGAGCAGTTCTTC. Protein sequence: CASSQTGPSPYNEQFF.